Following are 4 T cell receptor beta chains from one sample sequenced in a study of beta chain features in type 1 diabetes. Every isolated RNA sample was fully reverse transcribed, so sequencing captured expressed TCRB transcripts. Assay: immunoSEQ multiplex PCR; the TCRdb copy retains only in-frame clones and omits some. The sample lists 400,000 to 500,000 clones, approximately 15% occurring once. The material sequenced was naive CD4+ T cells from blood. All receptors derive from a man younger than 40 in good health.

Only a few counts were recorded for this clone. The chain recombines TRBV7-2 with TRBJ2-6; D not resolved. Germline V CDR1 and CDR2: SGHTA, FQGNSA. V lost 1 base and J lost 4, with 8 bases in between. The CDR3 is made up of 15 amino acids. The CDR3 spells CASSLEKAGANVLTF. The CDR3 DNA reads as TGTGCCAGCAGCTTAGAGAAGGCAGGGGCCAACGTCCTGACTTTC. The whole variable domain, filled in from reference TRBV7-2 and TRBJ2-6, reads GAGVSQSPSNKVTEKGKDVELRCDPISGHTALYWYRQSLGQGLEFLIYFQGNSAPDKSGLPSDRFSAERTGGSVSTLTIQRTQQEDSAVYLCASSLEKAGANVLTFGAGSRLTVL.

This clone was detected only a few times. This chain uses TRBV23-1 with TRBJ2-7; 12 nucleotides match TRBD1. TRBV23-1 is sorted into the ORF group, with uncertain function. This CDR3 is built from 15 residues. Unmatched junction bases numbered 7, after V lost 3 bases and J lost 7 bases. The CDR3 DNA reads TGCGCCAGCAGTCACCGGGACAGGGGGCTAGGGGAGCAGTACGTC. Its translation is CASSHRDRGLGEQYV.

This clone was observed a handful of times. The rearrangement uses TRBV29-1 and TRBJ2-1, with 12 bases fitting TRBD2. This CDR3 has 17 residues. Germline V CDR1 and CDR2: SQVTM, ANQGSEA. J was trimmed by 3 bases and V by 5 bases; bases with no gene match: 11. CDR3 protein: CSVTRLEGLAGYNEQFF. The CDR3 DNA follows: TGCAGCGTTACGCGGTTAGAGGGACTAGCGGGCTACAATGAGCAGTTCTTC.

Worth noting for this clone: A junction end diverges from the germline sequence, so it may reflect a read error. The J gene is TRBJ2-1, the V gene TRBV7-8; the match to TRBD2 covers 8 bases. The CDR3 sequence is 14 residues long. CDR1 SGHVS and CDR2 FQNEAQ come from the germline V gene. CDR3 protein: CATTGGVIDNKQFF. As DNA, the CDR3 is TGTGCCACTACCGGGGGGGTGATCGACAATAAGCAGTTCTTC.